A selection of T cell receptor beta chains follows, all from one sample in a study. TCRdb itself ran the 5' RACE reads through MiXCR, one entry per CDR3 protein. The table has about 61,000 distinct CDR3 sequences, more than 25% seen once. The sample was tumor-infiltrating naive CD4+ T cells sorted from the breast tumor. Receptors were obtained from a female donor with breast cancer. Both conserved end residues are part of each CDR3. A D gene is named only where the DNA matches it firmly. Only part of the rows carry a size: once, few, many, or a class if the clone is expanded.

CASSSESYNEQFF,TGTGCCAGCAGTTCTGAATCCTACAATGAGCAGTTCTTC,TRBJ2-1,NA,TRBV2,NA
CASSRGAKDSPLHF,TGTGCCAGCAGCAGGGGCGCGAAGGATTCACCCCTCCACTTT,TRBJ1-6,NA,TRBV3-1,NA
CAWRDIAAGGTQYF,TGTGCCTGGAGAGACATAGCGGCCGGTGGGACCCAGTACTTC,TRBJ2-5,NA,TRBV30,NA
CASSIGGGRETQYF,TGCGCCAGCAGCATAGGGGGCGGGAGGGAGACCCAGTACTTC,TRBJ2-5,NA,TRBV5-1,few
CASSSRAGVGYNEQFF,TGTGCCAGCAGTTCGAGAGCAGGGGTTGGATACAATGAGCAGTTCTTC,TRBJ2-1,NA,TRBV5-6,few
CASRLGIEPQHF,TGTGCCAGCAGGCTGGGAATTGAGCCCCAGCATTTT,TRBJ1-5,NA,TRBV7-2,NA
CASSLEGGSIGELFF,TGCGCCAGCAGCTTGGAAGGCGGCTCGATCGGGGAGCTGTTTTTT,TRBJ2-2,NA,TRBV5-1,NA
CASSQGTASTEAFF,TGTGCCAGCAGCCAAGGGACGGCGAGTACTGAAGCTTTCTTT,TRBJ1-1,NA,TRBV4-2,few
CASSLGSRNIQYF,TGTGCCAGCAGCTTAGGAAGTAGAAACATTCAGTACTTC,TRBJ2-4,NA,TRBV7-9,many
CASSPAGMNTEAFF,TGTGCCAGCAGTCCGGCAGGGATGAACACTGAAGCTTTCTTT,TRBJ1-1,NA,TRBV28,many
CASSFLENYGYTF,TGTGCCAGCAGTTTTCTTGAGAACTATGGCTACACCTTC,TRBJ1-2,NA,TRBV12-3/TRBV12-4,NA
CASSLATGNYNEQFF,TGTGCCAGCAGCTTAGCGACGGGGAATTACAATGAGCAGTTCTTC,TRBJ2-1,NA,TRBV7-6,NA
CSVEEGGMYTGELFF,TGCAGCGTTGAAGAAGGCGGGATGTACACCGGGGAGCTGTTTTTT,TRBJ2-2,NA,TRBV29-1,few
CASSWLLASNEQFF,TGTGCCAGCAGCTGGCTCCTAGCGTCAAATGAGCAGTTCTTC,TRBJ2-1,NA,TRBV7-2,few
CSALVGQETQYF,TGCAGTGCTCTAGTCGGTCAAGAGACCCAGTACTTC,TRBJ2-5,NA,TRBV20-1,many
CASSQDGKTGSLAFF,TGTGCCAGCAGCCAAGACGGGAAGACGGGTTCGCTGGCTTTCTTT,TRBJ1-1,NA,TRBV4-2,few
CASSPGTSDLYEQYF,TGCGCCAGCAGCCCCGGGACTAGCGACCTCTACGAGCAGTACTTC,TRBJ2-7,TRBD2,TRBV4-3,NA
CAISRGGDQPQHF,TGTGCCATCAGTAGGGGCGGGGATCAGCCCCAGCATTTT,TRBJ1-5,NA,TRBV10-3,NA
CASTRPQNTEAFF,TGTGCCAGCACCAGGCCTCAGAACACTGAAGCTTTCTTT,TRBJ1-1,NA,TRBV28,many
CASSPIEGATKTQYF,TGTGCCAGCAGTCCTATTGAGGGGGCGACGAAGACCCAGTACTTC,TRBJ2-5,TRBD1,TRBV6-5,NA
CASSPGALQYEQYF,TGTGCCAGCAGCCCCGGGGCGCTTCAATACGAGCAGTACTTC,TRBJ2-7,NA,TRBV3-1,NA
CASSYGRGGYGYTF,TGTGCCAGCAGTTACGGCAGGGGAGGATATGGCTACACCTTC,TRBJ1-2,NA,TRBV6-2/TRBV6-3,few
CASSVVGERWKTQYF,TGTGCCAGCAGCGTAGTAGGGGAAAGGTGGAAGACCCAGTACTTC,TRBJ2-5,NA,TRBV9,NA
CAGSVEGSITDTQYF,TGTGCCGGCAGCGTAGAGGGGTCGATCACAGATACGCAGTATTTT,TRBJ2-3,NA,TRBV12-3/TRBV12-4,NA
CASSVMGPPTDTEAFF,TGCGCCAGCAGCGTCATGGGACCGCCCACGGACACTGAAGCTTTCTTT,TRBJ1-1,NA,TRBV5-1,NA